This T cell receptor (beta chain) was obtained from a study of regulatory T cells in long-lasting Graves disease. CDR3 length: 15 amino acids. V lost 0 bases to trimming and J lost 0 bases, with 6 bases between them. Germline CDR1 reads ENHRY; CDR2 reads SYGVKD. Building of the TCR beta libraries involved iRepertoire HTBI primers and Arm-PCR of CDR3 regions. MiXCR, run by TCRdb on the multiplex PCR reads, gives a single entry per CDR3 protein. The table records about 430,000 distinct CDR3 sequences, about 15% of them present only once. Regarding time point: newly diagnosed GD, antithyroid drugs for less than 3 months. The TCR library was made from RNA that had been extracted from PBMCs in TRIzol. In its sample, this clonotype was seen many times. The same data also contributed to another study, on T cells in Graves' hyperthyroidism and ophthalmopathy.

The TCR sequence derives from a woman aged 35 to 49 with Graves disease. This sample comprised peripheral blood mononuclear cells (PBMCs), obtained at new diagnosis, from a patient treated with antithyroid drugs. This chain connects TRBV10-3 to TRBJ1-5; D is undetermined. In DNA form, the CDR3 reads TGTGCCATCAGTGAGTCGTGGGGTAGCAATCAGCCCCAGCATTTT. Residues: CAISESWGSNQPQHF.